This TCR beta chain was observed in a study of early T cells in non-severe SARS-CoV-2 infection. Study-level information: It was bulk RNA from unsorted whole blood that was sequenced, and the chains were unpaired. Study findings and constraints: A preference for anti-spike CD8 responses marked VDJdb matching, which missed private and CD4 specificities.

Researchers attached unique molecular identifiers to individual cDNA molecules. TCRdb processed the 5' RACE reads anew with MiXCR; each CDR3 protein has one entry. The data show tens of thousands of distinct CDR3 sequences, about 8.9% seen once. The V gene's germline CDR1 is MDHEN and CDR2 SYDVKM. With 1 base clipped from V and 8 bases from J, the junction kept 15 bases outside the gene matches. The CDR3 extends over 17 amino acids. There are a few counts of this clonotype. The antigen remains unidentified. This receptor was identified in an adult who was a healthcare worker with PCR-confirmed SARS-CoV-2 infection or an uninfected control (not recorded which). Sequencing was done on a sample of whole blood. The chain carries TRBV28 and TRBJ1-2, with 8 bases lining up with TRBD1. As DNA, the CDR3 is TGTGCCAGCAGTTTATTCGGTTCAGGGGGCGCTTTCAACGGCTACACCTTC. Protein: CASSLFGSGGAFNGYTF.